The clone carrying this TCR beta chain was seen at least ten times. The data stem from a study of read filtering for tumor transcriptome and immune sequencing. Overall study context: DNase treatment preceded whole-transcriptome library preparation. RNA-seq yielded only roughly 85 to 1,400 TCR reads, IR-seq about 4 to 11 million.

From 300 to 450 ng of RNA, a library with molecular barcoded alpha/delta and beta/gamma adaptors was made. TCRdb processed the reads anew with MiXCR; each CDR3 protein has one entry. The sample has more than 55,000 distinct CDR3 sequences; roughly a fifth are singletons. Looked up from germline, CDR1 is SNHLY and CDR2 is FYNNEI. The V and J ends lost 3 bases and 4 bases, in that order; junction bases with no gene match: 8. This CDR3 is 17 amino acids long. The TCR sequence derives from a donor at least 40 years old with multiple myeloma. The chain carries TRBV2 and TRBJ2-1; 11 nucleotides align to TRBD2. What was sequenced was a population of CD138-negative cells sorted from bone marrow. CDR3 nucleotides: TGTGCCAGCAGTGATGGTATAGCGGGGGGGCCTTACAATGAGCAGTTCTTC. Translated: CASSDGIAGGPYNEQFF.